This passage covers 8 T cell receptor beta chains from one sample sequenced in a study of blood T cells in healthy people across ages. For the second PCR, which ran for about 6 to 12 cycles, a sample-barcoded 5' primer and a J-beta primer mix were used. TCRdb analysed the 5' RACE reads with MiXCR anew, one entry per CDR3 protein. Among 600,000 to 900,000 distinct CDR3 sequences, roughly 25% were seen once, and the ten largest hold around 2.9%. A further study also used this sample, focusing on T cells of mothers and their children.

The sample comprised blood. The origin of the receptors is a boy between 10 and 17 years old in good health.

V is TRBV3-1 and J is TRBJ2-7, with 9 bases aligning to TRBD2. Trimming took 1 base from V and 3 from J; bases not matched to a gene: 7. The CDR3 loop spans 16 amino acids. Germline CDR1 LGHDT, CDR2 YNNKEL (reference sequence). In DNA form, the CDR3 reads TGTGCCAGCAGCCAAGCTCTAGCGGGGACTAACTACGAGCAGTACTTC. Its translation: CASSQALAGTNYEQYF.

The J gene is TRBJ2-1, the V gene TRBV9; no definite D call. The CDR3 spans 13 residues. The germline CDR1 and CDR2 sequences are SGDLS and YYNGEE. V gave up 3 bases and J gave up 8 bases, with 12 bases separating them. The chain's CDR3 is CASSEGAGYEQFF. DNA of the CDR3: TGTGCCAGCAGCGAGGGCGCTGGTTATGAGCAGTTCTTC.

This clonotype was observed a few times. The chain uses TRBV19 and TRBJ2-7; TRBD2 matches at 8 bases. The ends lost 5 bases at V and 0 bases at J; junction bases unmatched: 3. Germline-derived CDR1 and CDR2 are LNHDA and SQIVND (reference sequence). This CDR3 region has 14 residues. The CDR3 nucleotides are TGTGCCAGTAGTCGAGCGGGGGCCTCCTACGAGCAGTACTTC. Translated: CASSRAGASYEQYF.

The chain carries TRBV20-1 and TRBJ2-5; D possibly matches TRBD1 or TRBD2 (5 bases each). CDR1 and CDR2 (germline): DFQATT, SNEGSKA (reference sequence). With 5 bases removed from V and 9 bases from J, the gap between germline ends came to 22 bases. This CDR3 contains 14 residues. CDR3 DNA sequence: TGCAGTGCTTTCCCGGGGACGGGCAGGGCGGCCCAGTACTTC. This sequence encodes CSAFPGTGRAAQYF.

In its sample, this clonotype was seen a few times. The V call is TRBV7-2, the J call TRBJ2-5; D ambiguous. Trimming cost V 5 bases and J 5 bases, with 15 bases left between them. Germline CDR1 and CDR2: SGHTA and FQGNSA. The CDR3 totals 14 residues. DNA for the CDR3: TGTGCCAGCAGCCCGCAGCGTGGTAGCGAGACCCAGTACTTC. Amino acid sequence: CASSPQRGSETQYF.

This clonotype has just a few counts. A much larger clone is a single base away; this may be a read error. The CDR3 sequence is CAIATEISYVQYF. DNA for the CDR3: TGTGCCATCGCTACAGAAATCTCCTACGTGCAGTACTTC. The chain links TRBV6-6 to TRBJ2-5; D not certain. Germline CDR1 reads MNHNY; CDR2 reads SVGAGI (reference sequence). Trimming removed 10 bases at V and 11 bases at J, with 23 bases between. CDR3 size: 13 residues.

V is TRBV12-3 or TRBV12-4 and J is TRBJ1-2, with TRBD1 matching 9 bases. J was trimmed by 8 bases and V by 6 bases; bases with no gene match: 7. The CDR3 consists of 13 residues. The CDR3 loop reads CASSPHRGQGYTF. DNA of the CDR3: TGTGCCAGCAGCCCGCACAGGGGGCAGGGCTACACCTTC.

The chain couples TRBV5-1 to TRBJ2-5; 9 bases are a match to TRBD2. The germline V gene encodes CDR1 SGHRS and CDR2 YFSETQ. CDR3 length: 14 amino acids. V dropped 0 bases and J dropped 11; count of bases not matched to a gene: 8. The CDR3 loop is CASSLEAGGHKQYF. In nucleotides, the CDR3 is TGCGCCAGCAGCTTGGAGGCGGGGGGGCATAAGCAGTACTTC.